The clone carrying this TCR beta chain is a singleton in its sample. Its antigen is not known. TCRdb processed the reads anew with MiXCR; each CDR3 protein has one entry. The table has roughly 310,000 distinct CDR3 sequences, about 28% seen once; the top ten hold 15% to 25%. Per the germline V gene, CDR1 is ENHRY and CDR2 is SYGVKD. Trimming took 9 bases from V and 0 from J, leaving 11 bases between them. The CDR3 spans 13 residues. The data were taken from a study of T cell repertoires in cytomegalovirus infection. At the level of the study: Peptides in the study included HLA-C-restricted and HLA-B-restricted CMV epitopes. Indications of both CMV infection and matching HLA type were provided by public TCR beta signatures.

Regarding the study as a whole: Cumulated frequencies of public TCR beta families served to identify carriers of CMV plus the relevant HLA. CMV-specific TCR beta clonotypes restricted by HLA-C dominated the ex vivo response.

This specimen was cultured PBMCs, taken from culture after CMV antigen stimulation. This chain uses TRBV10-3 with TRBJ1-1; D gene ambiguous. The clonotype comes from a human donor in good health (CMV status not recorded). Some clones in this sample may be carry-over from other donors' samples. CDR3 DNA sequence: TGTGCCATGGGAGACGGGCTGAACACTGAAGCTTTCTTT. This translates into CAMGDGLNTEAFF.